These T cell receptor beta chains were read from a single sample in a study of T cell responses to AZD1222 COVID-19 vaccine. Libraries were prepared by immunoSEQ multiplex PCR; TCRdb keeps only in-frame clonotypes and omits some of them. The data show some 150,000 clones, with more than 90% seen just once and approximately 1.5% held by the top ten. The sample consisted of peripheral blood, taken 28 days after the second AZD1222 dose. The source of these receptors is an adult who received the AZD1222 COVID-19 vaccine. The CDR3 runs from the conserved cysteine through the conserved F or W. Each record gives: J gene, D gene, clone size, V gene, CDR3 protein, CDR3 DNA. The D gene is left open where the match is weak. Not every row has a clone size; where given, it reads once, few, many or a size class.

J gene: TRBJ1-5
D gene: .
clone size: .
V gene: TRBV19
CDR3 protein: CASHDRLNQPQHF
CDR3 DNA: TGTGCCAGTCACGACAGGCTCAATCAGCCCCAGCATTTT

J gene: TRBJ1-1
D gene: .
clone size: .
V gene: TRBV27
CDR3 protein: CASSVDRKNTEAFF
CDR3 DNA: TGTGCCAGCAGTGTGGACAGAAAGAACACTGAAGCTTTCTTT

J gene: TRBJ2-1
D gene: .
clone size: once
V gene: TRBV29-1
CDR3 protein: CSGTQGDHNEQFF
CDR3 DNA: TGCAGCGGAACACAGGGAGACCACAATGAGCAGTTCTTC

J gene: TRBJ1-1
D gene: TRBD1
clone size: .
V gene: TRBV28
CDR3 protein: CASSLQGGNTEAFF
CDR3 DNA: TGTGCCAGCAGTTTGCAGGGGGGGAACACTGAAGCTTTCTTT

J gene: TRBJ1-1
D gene: .
clone size: .
V gene: TRBV7-3
CDR3 protein: CASSPGQGHTEAFF
CDR3 DNA: TGTGCCAGCAGCCCCGGGCAGGGGCACACTGAAGCTTTCTTT

J gene: TRBJ1-2
D gene: TRBD1
clone size: .
V gene: TRBV27
CDR3 protein: CASSTAGTGIYGYTF
CDR3 DNA: TGTGCCAGCAGTACTGCCGGGACAGGGATTTATGGCTACACCTTC

J gene: TRBJ2-7
D gene: TRBD2
clone size: .
V gene: TRBV18
CDR3 protein: CASSPGGYYEQYF
CDR3 DNA: TGTGCCAGCTCACCGGGAGGGTACTACGAGCAGTACTTC

J gene: TRBJ1-3
D gene: .
clone size: .
V gene: TRBV30
CDR3 protein: CAWSVPPGNTIYF
CDR3 DNA: TGTGCCTGGAGTGTACCCCCTGGAAACACCATATATTTT

J gene: TRBJ1-2
D gene: .
clone size: .
V gene: TRBV27
CDR3 protein: CASSFDNNYGYTF
CDR3 DNA: TGTGCCAGCAGTTTTGACAACAACTATGGCTACACCTTC

J gene: TRBJ2-3
D gene: TRBD1
clone size: once
V gene: TRBV29-1
CDR3 protein: CSVLPGQGAAIDTQYF
CDR3 DNA: TGCAGCGTACTACCGGGACAGGGGGCGGCAATAGATACGCAGTATTTT

J gene: TRBJ1-2
D gene: .
clone size: .
V gene: TRBV29-1
CDR3 protein: CSASGTRSQLYGYTF
CDR3 DNA: TGCAGCGCCTCCGGGACCCGAAGTCAACTCTATGGCTACACCTTC

J gene: TRBJ2-3
D gene: TRBD1
clone size: .
V gene: TRBV24-1
CDR3 protein: CATSASPWTGSTDTQYF
CDR3 DNA: TGTGCCACCAGTGCCTCCCCATGGACAGGATCCACAGATACGCAGTATTTT

J gene: TRBJ1-6
D gene: TRBD1
clone size: .
V gene: TRBV30
CDR3 protein: CAYQQGANNSPLHF
CDR3 DNA: TGTGCCTATCAACAGGGGGCGAATAATTCACCCCTCCACTTT

J gene: TRBJ2-7
D gene: .
clone size: few
V gene: TRBV12-5
CDR3 protein: CASGLGRAYEQYF
CDR3 DNA: TGTGCTAGTGGTTTGGGGAGGGCCTACGAGCAGTACTTC

J gene: TRBJ2-3
D gene: TRBD2
clone size: once
V gene: TRBV10-1
CDR3 protein: CASSESGLAGSDTQYF
CDR3 DNA: TGCGCCAGCAGTGAGTCGGGACTAGCGGGATCAGATACGCAGTATTTT

J gene: TRBJ2-3
D gene: .
clone size: .
V gene: TRBV5-4
CDR3 protein: CASSLGAGQSTDTQYF
CDR3 DNA: TGTGCCAGCAGCTTAGGAGCGGGACAAAGCACAGATACGCAGTATTTT

J gene: TRBJ2-7
D gene: TRBD1
clone size: .
V gene: TRBV5-5
CDR3 protein: CASRLTGGTFYEQYF
CDR3 DNA: TGTGCCAGCAGGTTGACAGGGGGCACTTTCTACGAGCAGTACTTC

J gene: TRBJ2-3
D gene: TRBD2
clone size: .
V gene: TRBV30
CDR3 protein: CAWRSPGLAGAHTQYF
CDR3 DNA: TGTGCCTGGAGGTCTCCAGGACTAGCGGGAGCGCATACGCAGTATTTT

J gene: TRBJ2-5
D gene: TRBD2
clone size: .
V gene: TRBV29-1
CDR3 protein: CSGGLAGLQETQYF
CDR3 DNA: TGCAGCGGTGGACTAGCGGGTCTCCAAGAGACCCAGTACTTC

J gene: TRBJ2-1
D gene: TRBD2
clone size: .
V gene: TRBV13
CDR3 protein: CASSFPSGGTLVEQFF
CDR3 DNA: TGTGCCAGCAGCTTTCCGAGCGGGGGGACCTTGGTTGAGCAGTTCTTC

J gene: TRBJ1-2
D gene: .
clone size: .
V gene: TRBV7-9
CDR3 protein: CASSLGGAPNYGYTF
CDR3 DNA: TGTGCCAGCAGCTTGGGAGGGGCGCCGAACTATGGCTACACCTTC

J gene: TRBJ2-1
D gene: .
clone size: .
V gene: TRBV28
CDR3 protein: CASSFRRNEQFF
CDR3 DNA: TGTGCCAGCAGTTTCCGGCGCAATGAGCAGTTCTTC

J gene: TRBJ1-5
D gene: TRBD1
clone size: once
V gene: TRBV28
CDR3 protein: CASSLGQLNQPQHF
CDR3 DNA: TGTGCCAGCAGTTTGGGACAGCTTAATCAGCCCCAGCATTTT

J gene: TRBJ1-2
D gene: .
clone size: .
V gene: TRBV6-5
CDR3 protein: CASGSPRINYGYTF
CDR3 DNA: TGTGCCAGCGGCTCCCCCAGGATTAACTATGGCTACACCTTC

J gene: TRBJ2-5
D gene: TRBD2
clone size: .
V gene: TRBV4-2
CDR3 protein: CASSQGTSGKETQYF
CDR3 DNA: TGTGCCAGCAGCCAGGGGACTAGCGGTAAAGAGACCCAGTACTTC

J gene: TRBJ1-1
D gene: .
clone size: .
V gene: TRBV25-1
CDR3 protein: CASSEWRQNTEAFF
CDR3 DNA: TGTGCCAGCAGTGAATGGCGGCAGAACACTGAAGCTTTCTTT

J gene: TRBJ2-1
D gene: .
clone size: .
V gene: TRBV27
CDR3 protein: CASSFRGGGRVSNEQFF
CDR3 DNA: TGTGCCAGCAGTTTCCGTGGGGGCGGGAGAGTGAGCAATGAGCAGTTCTTC

J gene: TRBJ1-1
D gene: .
clone size: .
V gene: TRBV3-1/TRBV3-2
CDR3 protein: CASSQLQNTEAFF
CDR3 DNA: TGTGCCAGCAGCCAACTGCAGAACACTGAAGCTTTCTTT

J gene: TRBJ1-4
D gene: .
clone size: .
V gene: TRBV2
CDR3 protein: CASRRSGDRDEKLFF
CDR3 DNA: TGTGCCAGCAGGAGGTCAGGGGATCGGGACGAAAAACTGTTTTTT

J gene: TRBJ2-7
D gene: TRBD2
clone size: .
V gene: TRBV6-5
CDR3 protein: CASRLLAESYEQYF
CDR3 DNA: TGTGCCAGCAGACTACTAGCGGAATCCTACGAGCAGTACTTC

J gene: TRBJ2-1
D gene: TRBD2
clone size: .
V gene: TRBV5-1
CDR3 protein: CASSLLTSGVNEQFF
CDR3 DNA: TGCGCCAGCAGCTTGTTGACTAGCGGGGTCAATGAGCAGTTCTTC

J gene: TRBJ2-7
D gene: TRBD2
clone size: .
V gene: TRBV15
CDR3 protein: CATSRPSGRNYEQYF
CDR3 DNA: TGTGCCACCAGCAGACCCAGCGGGAGGAACTACGAGCAGTACTTC

J gene: TRBJ2-2
D gene: .
clone size: .
V gene: TRBV5-1
CDR3 protein: CASRGDPNTGELFF
CDR3 DNA: TGCGCCAGCAGAGGAGATCCGAACACCGGGGAGCTGTTTTTT

J gene: TRBJ2-4
D gene: TRBD1
clone size: .
V gene: TRBV10-3
CDR3 protein: CAIRDRPKNIQYF
CDR3 DNA: TGTGCCATCAGGGACAGGCCCAAAAACATTCAGTACTTC

J gene: TRBJ2-3
D gene: TRBD2
clone size: .
V gene: TRBV5-1
CDR3 protein: CASSLRGGHTDTQYF
CDR3 DNA: TGCGCCAGCAGCTTGCGGGGGGGCCACACAGATACGCAGTATTTT

J gene: TRBJ1-1
D gene: .
clone size: .
V gene: TRBV5-5
CDR3 protein: CASSLETPDTEAFF
CDR3 DNA: TGTGCCAGCAGCTTGGAGACTCCGGACACTGAAGCTTTCTTT

J gene: TRBJ1-5
D gene: .
clone size: .
V gene: TRBV7-9
CDR3 protein: CASSLDLLQPQHF
CDR3 DNA: TGTGCCAGCAGCTTAGATCTCTTACAGCCCCAGCATTTT

J gene: TRBJ2-2
D gene: TRBD2
clone size: .
V gene: TRBV7-9
CDR3 protein: CASSLESRGGRNTGELFF
CDR3 DNA: TGTGCCAGCAGCTTAGAGTCCCGCGGGGGTAGGAACACCGGGGAGCTGTTTTTT

J gene: TRBJ2-2
D gene: TRBD2
clone size: .
V gene: TRBV9
CDR3 protein: CASSPSGGNTGELFF
CDR3 DNA: TGTGCCAGCAGCCCTAGCGGGGGGAACACCGGGGAGCTGTTTTTT

J gene: TRBJ2-3
D gene: .
clone size: .
V gene: TRBV5-1
CDR3 protein: CASSLQGTTDTQYF
CDR3 DNA: TGCGCCAGCAGCTTGCAAGGGACCACAGATACGCAGTATTTT

J gene: TRBJ2-7
D gene: .
clone size: .
V gene: TRBV5-5
CDR3 protein: CASSRAGAYEQYF
CDR3 DNA: TGTGCCAGCAGCAGGGCCGGAGCCTACGAGCAGTACTTC

J gene: TRBJ1-6
D gene: TRBD1
clone size: .
V gene: TRBV9
CDR3 protein: CASSVTGNSPLHF
CDR3 DNA: TGTGCCAGCAGTGTGACAGGGAATTCACCCCTCCACTTT

J gene: TRBJ2-7
D gene: TRBD1
clone size: .
V gene: TRBV2
CDR3 protein: CASSEARGTGAYEQYF
CDR3 DNA: TGTGCCAGCAGTGAAGCGAGAGGGACAGGGGCGTACGAGCAGTACTTC

J gene: TRBJ1-3
D gene: .
clone size: .
V gene: TRBV24-1
CDR3 protein: CATSDLSGNTIYF
CDR3 DNA: TGTGCCACCAGTGATTTGTCCGGAAACACCATATATTTT

J gene: TRBJ1-6
D gene: .
clone size: .
V gene: TRBV28
CDR3 protein: CASTRMLGSPLHF
CDR3 DNA: TGTGCCAGCACCCGGATGTTGGGTTCACCCCTCCACTTT

J gene: TRBJ1-1
D gene: .
clone size: once
V gene: TRBV3-1/TRBV3-2
CDR3 protein: CASRKEGSHYTEAFF
CDR3 DNA: TGTGCCAGCCGTAAAGAGGGGTCCCACTACACTGAAGCTTTCTTT

J gene: TRBJ2-2
D gene: .
clone size: .
V gene: TRBV28
CDR3 protein: CASSSISRPDSWTGELFF
CDR3 DNA: TGTGCCAGCAGTTCCATATCCCGTCCTGACAGCTGGACCGGGGAGCTGTTTTTT

J gene: TRBJ1-2
D gene: .
clone size: .
V gene: TRBV3-1/TRBV3-2
CDR3 protein: CASSQEWGPGFYGYTF
CDR3 DNA: TGTGCCAGCAGCCAAGAATGGGGCCCCGGGTTCTATGGCTACACCTTC

J gene: TRBJ2-3
D gene: .
clone size: .
V gene: TRBV18
CDR3 protein: CASSPDLPPTQYF
CDR3 DNA: TGTGCCAGCTCACCGGACTTGCCCCCTACGCAGTATTTT

J gene: TRBJ1-2
D gene: .
clone size: once
V gene: TRBV9
CDR3 protein: CASSQGLGYTF
CDR3 DNA: TGTGCCAGCAGCCAGGGCCTTGGCTACACCTTC

J gene: TRBJ2-1
D gene: .
clone size: .
V gene: TRBV19
CDR3 protein: CASSPRSLEPNEQFF
CDR3 DNA: TGTGCCAGTAGTCCCCGTTCCCTAGAGCCCAATGAGCAGTTCTTC

J gene: TRBJ1-6
D gene: .
clone size: .
V gene: TRBV4-1
CDR3 protein: CASSQDRALSYNSPLHF
CDR3 DNA: TGCGCCAGCAGCCAAGATAGGGCGTTGTCCTATAATTCACCCCTCCACTTT

J gene: TRBJ2-2
D gene: TRBD2
clone size: .
V gene: TRBV7-3
CDR3 protein: CASSLIAGNTGELFF
CDR3 DNA: TGTGCCAGCAGCTTAATAGCGGGTAACACCGGGGAGCTGTTTTTT

J gene: TRBJ1-5
D gene: TRBD1
clone size: .
V gene: TRBV6-5
CDR3 protein: CASSPGTDSNQPQHF
CDR3 DNA: TGTGCCAGCAGTCCTGGGACAGATAGCAATCAGCCCCAGCATTTT

J gene: TRBJ1-6
D gene: TRBD1
clone size: .
V gene: TRBV9
CDR3 protein: CASSVTGGHSPLHF
CDR3 DNA: TGTGCCAGCAGCGTGACAGGGGGGCATTCACCCCTCCACTTT

J gene: TRBJ2-6
D gene: TRBD2
clone size: .
V gene: TRBV7-2
CDR3 protein: CASSAGGQVSGANVLTF
CDR3 DNA: TGTGCCAGCAGCGCGGGAGGACAAGTCTCTGGGGCCAACGTCCTGACTTTC

J gene: TRBJ1-2
D gene: .
clone size: .
V gene: TRBV19
CDR3 protein: CASSKGPENYGYTF
CDR3 DNA: TGTGCCAGTAGTAAGGGACCGGAGAACTATGGCTACACCTTC

J gene: TRBJ1-2
D gene: .
clone size: .
V gene: TRBV29-1
CDR3 protein: CSASVGYGYTF
CDR3 DNA: TGCAGCGCGTCAGTGGGGTATGGCTACACCTTC

J gene: TRBJ2-7
D gene: .
clone size: .
V gene: TRBV30
CDR3 protein: CAWSGEGSYYEQYF
CDR3 DNA: TGTGCCTGGAGTGGCGAGGGCAGTTACTACGAGCAGTACTTC

J gene: TRBJ1-2
D gene: .
clone size: .
V gene: TRBV3-1/TRBV3-2
CDR3 protein: CASSQAVTGYTF
CDR3 DNA: TGTGCCAGCAGCCAAGCAGTAACTGGCTACACCTTC